A selection of T cell receptor beta chains follows, all from one sample in a study of CD8 T cells in Susac syndrome. Using its own MiXCR run on the immunoSEQ multiplex PCR reads, TCRdb lists one record per CDR3 protein. The sample consists of some 130,000 distinct CDR3 sequences, over 90% of them appearing once. The specimen was CD8+ T cells from PBMCs. These receptors were obtained from a human donor with Susac syndrome. Both conserved end residues are part of each CDR3. Each record gives: J gene, clone size, V gene, D gene, CDR3 protein, CDR3 DNA. The D gene is left open where the match is weak. A row's size may be missing; if present it is once, few, many or a size class.

>TRBJ1-1|-|TRBV29-1|-
CSGDKMGRNTEAFF
TGCAGCGGTGACAAGATGGGTAGGAACACTGAAGCTTTCTTT
>TRBJ2-7|-|TRBV4-1|TRBD1
CASSGMDRVDEQYF
TGCGCCAGCAGTGGGATGGACAGGGTGGACGAGCAGTACTTC
>TRBJ2-7|-|TRBV15|-
CATSPGLSGEQYF
TGTGCCACCAGCCCGGGGTTGAGCGGCGAACAGTACTTC
>TRBJ1-5|-|TRBV9|-
CASSTTSNQPQHF
TGTGCCAGCAGCACGACTAGCAATCAGCCCCAGCATTTT
>TRBJ1-1|-|TRBV7-9|-
CASSAVGTEAFF
TGTGCCAGCAGCGCGGTTGGCACTGAAGCTTTCTTT
>TRBJ2-5|-|TRBV15|-
CATSRVGPAETQYF
TGTGCCACCAGTAGAGTCGGGCCAGCAGAGACCCAGTACTTC
>TRBJ2-1|-|TRBV7-9|TRBD1
CASSSRDRGNEQFF
TGTGCCAGCAGCTCGAGGGACAGGGGAAATGAGCAGTTCTTC
>TRBJ2-1|few|TRBV27|TRBD2
CASSLLAGGRNEQFF
TGTGCCAGCAGTTTATTGGCGGGAGGGAGAAATGAGCAGTTCTTC
>TRBJ2-2|-|TRBV7-8|-
CASSLGDGELFF
TGTGCCAGCAGCTTAGGAGACGGGGAGCTGTTTTTT
>TRBJ1-5|-|TRBV10-3|-
CAIKDWGDNQPQHF
TGTGCCATCAAGGATTGGGGCGACAATCAGCCCCAGCATTTT
>TRBJ1-1|-|TRBV5-6|-
CASSLGYGNTEAFF
TGTGCCAGCAGCTTGGGGTATGGGAACACTGAAGCTTTCTTT
>TRBJ2-2|-|TRBV4-1|-
CASSQIARTGELFF
TGCGCCAGCAGCCAAATAGCGCGCACCGGGGAGCTGTTTTTT
>TRBJ2-7|-|TRBV19|-
CATSDGSSYEQYF
TGTGCCACCTCGGACGGAAGCTCCTACGAGCAGTACTTC
>TRBJ2-6|-|TRBV28|-
CASSGTSVSGANVLTF
TGTGCCAGCAGTGGGACATCAGTCTCTGGGGCCAACGTCCTGACTTTC
>TRBJ1-5|-|TRBV27|-
CAAGPRENQPQHF
TGTGCCGCTGGCCCCAGGGAAAATCAGCCCCAGCATTTT
>TRBJ1-5|-|TRBV2|-
CASSDPANQPQHF
TGTGCCAGCAGTGACCCGGCCAATCAGCCCCAGCATTTT
>TRBJ1-2|-|TRBV5-4|-
CASSGRTGNYGYTF
TGTGCCAGCAGCGGGCGGACGGGGAACTATGGCTACACCTTC
>TRBJ1-1|-|TRBV9|-
CASSAENTEAFF
TGTGCCAGCAGCGCCGAGAACACTGAAGCTTTCTTT
>TRBJ2-1|-|TRBV14|TRBD2
CASRPSGFSYNEQFF
TGTGCCAGCAGACCTAGCGGGTTCTCCTACAATGAGCAGTTCTTC
>TRBJ2-1|-|TRBV27|-
CASSATSGLGIQWEQFF
TGTGCCAGCAGCGCCACCAGCGGGTTAGGGATACAATGGGAGCAGTTCTTC
>TRBJ2-1|-|TRBV7-3|TRBD2
CASSLGTSLTNEQFF
TGTGCCAGCAGCTTAGGGACTAGCCTCACCAATGAGCAGTTCTTC
>TRBJ2-1|-|TRBV12-3/TRBV12-4|-
CASSLGPGGDEQFF
TGTGCCAGCAGTTTAGGCCCTGGGGGCGATGAGCAGTTCTTC
>TRBJ2-7|-|TRBV16|TRBD2
CASSQSILPGLGYYEQYF
TGTGCCAGCAGCCAATCAATCTTACCGGGACTAGGGTACTACGAGCAGTACTTC
>TRBJ2-7|-|TRBV6-5|TRBD1
CASRATGALSYEQYF
TGTGCCAGCAGAGCCACAGGGGCCCTTTCCTACGAGCAGTACTTC
>TRBJ2-7|-|TRBV5-4|-
CASSLALGGGQYF
TGTGCCAGCAGCTTGGCACTCGGAGGTGGGCAGTACTTC
>TRBJ1-1|-|TRBV28|-
CASSLLRGGTEAFF
TGTGCCAGCAGTTTATTGCGGGGCGGCACTGAAGCTTTCTTT
>TRBJ2-7|-|TRBV27|TRBD2
CASAEIAGTRYEQYF
TGTGCCAGCGCCGAAATAGCGGGGACACGATACGAGCAGTACTTC
>TRBJ2-3|-|TRBV19|TRBD2
CASSPSGTPDTQYF
TGTGCCAGTAGTCCCAGCGGGACGCCGGATACGCAGTATTTT
>TRBJ2-1|-|TRBV12-3/TRBV12-4|-
CATGAVVDNEQFF
TGTGCCACCGGGGCAGTGGTGGACAATGAGCAGTTCTTC
>TRBJ1-1|-|TRBV19|-
CASSIDLLAPEAFF
TGTGCCAGTAGTATAGATCTACTCGCCCCCGAAGCTTTCTTT
>TRBJ1-5|-|TRBV4-1|-
CASSQEYSINQPQHF
TGCGCCAGCAGCCAAGAGTACAGTATCAATCAGCCCCAGCATTTT
>TRBJ2-7|few|TRBV6-5|-
CASSPRAPYEQYF
TGTGCCAGCAGTCCCCGGGCCCCCTACGAGCAGTACTTC
>TRBJ2-2|-|TRBV13|-
CASSPGTSGAGELFF
TGTGCCAGCAGCCCCGGGACGTCGGGCGCCGGGGAGCTGTTTTTT
>TRBJ2-1|-|TRBV9|-
CASSAQTILNNEQFF
TGTGCCAGCAGCGCACAGACAATCCTAAACAATGAGCAGTTCTTC
>TRBJ2-7|-|TRBV20-1|-
CSAAGESYEQYF
TGCAGTGCTGCAGGGGAATCCTACGAGCAGTACTTC
>TRBJ2-6|-|TRBV6-1|TRBD1
CASSPEGANSGANVLTF
TGTGCCAGCAGCCCCGAGGGGGCCAACTCTGGGGCCAACGTCCTGACTTTC
>TRBJ2-7|-|TRBV4-1|-
CASSHDGRSLSYEQYF
TGCGCCAGCAGCCACGATGGACGGAGCCTCTCCTACGAGCAGTACTTC
>TRBJ2-1|-|TRBV29-1|TRBD2
CSVEDELAVLSSEQFF
TGCAGCGTTGAAGATGAACTAGCGGTACTTTCAAGTGAGCAGTTCTTC
>TRBJ2-1|-|TRBV20-1|-
CSASVDGGTYNEQFF
TGCAGTGCTAGTGTGGACGGAGGCACCTACAATGAGCAGTTCTTC
>TRBJ1-5|-|TRBV27|-
CASSFGGPQPSNQPQHF
TGTGCCAGCAGTTTCGGGGGACCTCAGCCCTCCAATCAGCCCCAGCATTTT
>TRBJ2-2|-|TRBV10-3|-
CAIEAAINTGELFF
TGTGCCATCGAGGCGGCGATAAACACCGGGGAGCTGTTTTTT
>TRBJ2-7|-|TRBV2|-
CASSDGQLSYEQYF
TGTGCCAGCAGTGATGGGCAGCTCTCCTACGAGCAGTACTTC
>TRBJ1-2|-|TRBV5-1|-
CASSLGFLEARGGYTF
TGCGCCAGCAGCTTGGGATTTTTGGAAGCCAGAGGAGGCTACACCTTC
>TRBJ2-5|-|TRBV2|TRBD1
CASSEVTGGGETQYF
TGTGCCAGCAGTGAAGTTACAGGGGGCGGAGAGACCCAGTACTTC
>TRBJ1-5|-|TRBV9|-
CASSAGTSNQPQHF
TGTGCCAGCAGCGCCGGCACCAGCAATCAGCCCCAGCATTTT
>TRBJ1-1|once|TRBV11-3|-
CASSLNLGTEAFF
TGTGCCAGCAGCTTGAATTTGGGGACTGAAGCTTTCTTT
>TRBJ2-5|-|TRBV11-2|-
CASSLVGVQGETQYF
TGTGCCAGCAGCTTAGTTGGAGTACAGGGAGAGACCCAGTACTTC
>TRBJ1-2|-|TRBV9|TRBD1
CASSLGQGPNYGYTF
TGTGCCAGCAGCCTCGGACAGGGACCGAACTATGGCTACACCTTC
>TRBJ2-2|-|TRBV5-6|-
CASSLELEDYTGELFF
TGTGCCAGCAGCTTGGAACTTGAGGATTACACCGGGGAGCTGTTTTTT
>TRBJ2-3|once|TRBV20-1|-
CSASLAGRSDTQYF
TGCAGTGCTAGTTTGGCAGGGAGGTCAGATACGCAGTATTTT
>TRBJ2-7|-|TRBV4-1|TRBD2
CASSRGTIYEQYF
TGCGCCAGCAGCCGAGGGACTATATACGAGCAGTACTTC
>TRBJ2-7|-|TRBV13|-
CASRPIQGHEQYF
TGTGCCAGCAGACCGATACAGGGCCACGAGCAGTACTTC
>TRBJ2-7|-|TRBV10-3|-
CAIRDTELYEQYF
TGTGCCATCAGGGACACGGAACTCTACGAGCAGTACTTC
>TRBJ2-1|-|TRBV7-9|-
CASFDGGGGRTEQFF
TGTGCCAGCTTCGATGGGGGAGGTGGCCGAACTGAGCAGTTCTTC
>TRBJ2-7|-|TRBV30|TRBD2
CAWSLAGEGEQYF
TGTGCCTGGAGTTTAGCGGGAGAAGGTGAGCAGTACTTC